The rows below give T cell receptor beta chains drawn from one sample of a study of regulatory T cells in long-lasting Graves disease. Using its own MiXCR run on the multiplex PCR reads, TCRdb lists one record per CDR3 protein. The profile shows around 500,000 distinct CDR3 sequences, around 21% of them singletons. Sequenced material: peripheral blood mononuclear cells (PBMCs), taken when the disease was refractory, from a patient treated with antithyroid drugs. The source of these receptors is a female donor with Graves disease. CDR3s include the opening cysteine and the closing phenylalanine or tryptophan. D genes are given only for firm matches. Rows may omit the clone size; those that give it use once, few, many or a size class.

TRBJ2-1 | - | TRBV6-2/TRBV6-3 | TRBD1 | TGTGCCAGCAGTGAATTCGGACAGGGCTTAGCAAATGAGCAGTTCTTC | CASSEFGQGLANEQFF
TRBJ2-7 | many | TRBV6-1 | - | TGTGCCAGCAAGACAGTGGCGGGCGAGCAGTACTTC | CASKTVAGEQYF
TRBJ1-1 | many | TRBV27 | TRBD1 | TGTGCCAGCAGTTTATACGGGACAGAACTACTTAACACTGAAGCTTTCTTT | CASSLYGTELLNTEAFF
TRBJ2-2 | - | TRBV6-1 | - | TGTGCCATCCCAAGGTGGGGGGCGAAAAACACCGGGGAGCTGTTTTTT | CAIPRWGAKNTGELFF
TRBJ1-1 | many | TRBV29-1 | - | TGCAGCGTATCCGGGACTTTGAACACTGAAGCTTTCTTT | CSVSGTLNTEAFF
TRBJ2-5 | many | TRBV29-1 | - | TGCAGCGTTCGCCTTGTCGTGGGAGGAAGGCATGGAGAGACCCAGTACTTC | CSVRLVVGGRHGETQYF
TRBJ2-1 | - | TRBV28 | - | TGTGCCAGCACTAGCGCGTACAATGAGCAGTTCTTC | CASTSAYNEQFF
TRBJ1-4 | many | TRBV28 | - | TGTGCCAGCAGGTTGGGGGGAGGGCGAGAAAAACTGTTTTTT | CASRLGGGREKLFF
TRBJ1-1 | - | TRBV19 | - | TGTGCCAGTAGGAGGGGTGGTGCTGAAGCTTTCTTT | CASRRGGAEAFF
TRBJ2-7 | - | TRBV19 | - | TGTGCCGTCGGCGGAGCAGGGCCATGGGAGCAGTACTTC | CAVGGAGPWEQYF
TRBJ2-1 | few | TRBV6-1 | TRBD2 | TGTGCCAGCAGCCCCTTGCGGGAGACCTACAATGAGCAGTTCTTC | CASSPLRETYNEQFF
TRBJ2-7 | many | TRBV20-1 | TRBD2 | TGCAGTGCTAGGGGACTAGCGGAATCCTACGAGCAGTACTTC | CSARGLAESYEQYF
TRBJ2-5 | many | TRBV20-1 | TRBD1 | TGCAGTGCTAGACCCGGGACAGGGGGGAGGCAGACCCAGTACTTC | CSARPGTGGRQTQYF
TRBJ1-5 | - | TRBV10-3 | TRBD1 | TGTGCCATCAGTGACTGGACAGGGGCTCAGCCCCAGCATTTT | CAISDWTGAQPQHF
TRBJ2-5 | many | TRBV11-1 | TRBD2 | TGTGCCAGCAGCGACAGCCCTTCCGGGACTAGCGGGAGTTGGCAAGAGACCCAGTACTTC | CASSDSPSGTSGSWQETQYF
TRBJ1-5 | - | TRBV30 | - | TGTGCCTGGAGTTACGAACAGGGTAGCAATCAGCCCCAGCATTTT | CAWSYEQGSNQPQHF
TRBJ2-7 | few | TRBV10-3 | - | TGTGCCATCAGTCCCGGGATCACAGCCTACGAGCAGTACTTC | CAISPGITAYEQYF
TRBJ2-7 | many | TRBV7-6 | TRBD1 | TGTGCCAGCAGCTCGACAGGGTTCGGCTACGAGCAGTACTTC | CASSSTGFGYEQYF
TRBJ2-7 | - | TRBV29-1 | - | TGCAGCGTCTTGACACCCTACGAGCAGTACTTC | CSVLTPYEQYF
TRBJ2-1 | - | TRBV2 | - | TGTGCCAGCAGTGAAGAACTAGCATTAAATGAGCAGTTCTTC | CASSEELALNEQFF
TRBJ2-7 | many | TRBV7-2 | TRBD2 | TGTGCCAGCAGTTTAGCGGGAGGAATAGGCTACGAGCAGTACTTC | CASSLAGGIGYEQYF
TRBJ2-4 | many | TRBV27 | - | TGTGCCAGCAGTTTATCGAGGTGGGGAGCCAAAAACATTCAGTACTTC | CASSLSRWGAKNIQYF
TRBJ1-3 | - | TRBV12-3/TRBV12-4 | - | TGTGCCAGACGACTTGCAAACACCATATATTTT | CARRLANTIYF
TRBJ2-6 | - | TRBV19 | - | TGTGCCAGTAGTATTCGGTCCAGAGCCAGCTCTGGGGCCAACGTCCTGACTTTC | CASSIRSRASSGANVLTF
TRBJ2-7 | - | TRBV6-5 | - | TGTGCCAGCAGTTACGGCGTCTCGACTATGTACGAGCAGTACTTT | CASSYGVSTMYEQYF
TRBJ2-7 | few | TRBV27 | - | TGTGCCAGCAGTCCCTACGGGGGAGGATACGAGCAGTACTTC | CASSPYGGGYEQYF
TRBJ2-4 | many | TRBV2 | TRBD2 | TGTGCCAGCAGGGCGGGAGTACTAGCCAAAAACATTCAGTACTTC | CASRAGVLAKNIQYF
TRBJ2-5 | many | TRBV18 | - | TGTGCCAGCTCACCAACCCCTGCGGCAGGCGAGACCCAGTACTTC | CASSPTPAAGETQYF
TRBJ1-1 | - | TRBV7-8 | - | TGTGCCAGCAGCTTATGGAAGGGGTTGAAGACTGAAGCTTTCTTT | CASSLWKGLKTEAFF
TRBJ2-5 | - | TRBV19 | - | TGTGCCACCACAACGACGATCGGGGAGACCCAGTACTTC | CATTTTIGETQYF
TRBJ2-7 | - | TRBV3-1 | TRBD2 | TGTGCCAGCAGCCACTCTAGCGGGGGGACCACCTACGAGCAGTACTTC | CASSHSSGGTTYEQYF
TRBJ2-1 | - | TRBV11-2 | - | TGTGCCAGCGGATATGGGACCGCCGAGCAGTTCTTC | CASGYGTAEQFF
TRBJ1-3 | few | TRBV10-3 | - | TGTGCCATCAGTGATAACTTTCTCGGAAACACCATATATTTT | CAISDNFLGNTIYF
TRBJ1-5 | - | TRBV10-3 | - | TGTGCCATCAGGGGGTTGGGGGCGGGGGGCAATCAGCCCCAGCATTTT | CAIRGLGAGGNQPQHF
TRBJ1-5 | many | TRBV7-8 | - | TGTGCCAGCGGCACGGGAAATCAGCCCCAGCATTTT | CASGTGNQPQHF
TRBJ1-2 | - | TRBV4-1 | - | TGCGCCAGCAGCCAAGGATCGAGTAATGGCTACACCTTC | CASSQGSSNGYTF
TRBJ1-4 | - | TRBV7-8 | - | TGTGCCAGCAGACCGAGAACAGGCCCCGATAATGAAAAACTGTTTTTT | CASRPRTGPDNEKLFF
TRBJ2-7 | few | TRBV27 | TRBD2 | TGTGCCAGCAGTTCCTCGGGACTAGTAGGCTACGAGCAGTGCTTC | CASSSSGLVGYEQCF
TRBJ2-5 | many | TRBV11-2 | - | TGTGCCAGCAGCTTAGATGTCGAGACCCAGTACTTC | CASSLDVETQYF
TRBJ2-1 | - | TRBV6-2/TRBV6-3 | TRBD1 | TGTGCCAGCAGCCCCCAGGGGGCGAATGAGCAGTTCTTC | CASSPQGANEQFF